This T cell receptor (beta chain) was found in a study of blood T cells in healthy people across ages. General study findings and limits: Diversity was higher, and naive CD4+ cells more numerous, in long-lived donors than in aged donors.

This clonotype was found a few times. The antigen is not known. The use of a sample-barcoded 5' primer and a J-beta primer mix characterized a second PCR of roughly 6 to 11 cycles. TCRdb itself ran the 5' RACE reads through MiXCR, one entry per CDR3 protein. Altogether roughly 1,700,000 distinct CDR3 sequences are present, approximately 28% being singletons, with the ten largest covering 7.7%. The CDR3 has 19 amino acids. Germline CDR1 is SGHRS and CDR2 is YFSETQ. V dropped 4 bases and J dropped 0; count of bases not matched to a gene: 13. The sequence derives from a woman aged 25-40 years in good health. The chain combines TRBV5-1 with TRBJ2-1, with 10 bases lining up with TRBD1. Sequencing used blood. The CDR3 spells CASSTGQGRRTSSYNEQFF. The DNA of the CDR3 is TGCGCCAGCAGCACGGGACAGGGGCGACGGACTAGCTCCTACAATGAGCAGTTCTTC.